This T cell receptor (beta chain) was captured by sequencing in a study of CD8+ T cells in alopecia areata. Study as a whole: The graft donors were roughly 6-13-month-old C3H/HeJ mice with spontaneous alopecia, and their skin went to approximately 7-11-week-old female C3H/HeJ mice. Study-wide points: Possibly as an HLA-related effect, TCR sharing across patients appeared less clear than in mice. Scalp lesions, especially in alopecia totalis/universalis, had higher clonality than normal scalp. Scalp sample sequencing also detects resident alphabeta T cells of normal skin.

The ends were cut back, 6 bases at V and 0 bases at J, with 12 bases in the middle. The germline V gene has CDR1 NSHNY and CDR2 SYGAGN. The CDR3 consists of 15 residues. About this clone: Its antigen is not identified. Any gene name here is a mouse gene name. The read finishes 4 residues shy of the CDR3 end, and the germline J gene is used to complete it.

Following RNA extraction, reverse transcription yielded cDNA that acted as the sequencing template. Using immunoSEQ multiplex PCR, the repertoire was profiled, and TCRdb retains in-frame clones only, with some absent. The sample yields some 18,000 clones, without any singletons. Sorting of pooled cutaneous lymph node cells was based on CD4, CD8alpha, NKG2D, NKG2ACE and other markers. This receptor was taken from a C3H/HeJ mouse with alopecia areata. The MHC haplotype recorded for the strain is H2-k. The specimen was CD8+ T cells sorted from a lymph node. The V gene is TRBV13-1, the J gene TRBJ1-4; D might be TRBD1 (6 bases). CDR3: CASTGTKFSNERLFF. CDR3 bases read: TGTGCCAGCACAGGGACAAAATTTTCCAACGAA. The full variable domain, its missing parts supplied by reference TRBV13-1 and TRBJ1-4, is EAAVTQSPRNKVTVTGGNVTLSCRQTNSHNYMYWYRQDTGHGLRLIHYSYGAGNLRIGDVPDGYKATRTTQEDFFLLLELASPSQTSLYFCASTGTKFSNERLFFGHGTKLSVL.